The 22 T cell receptor beta chains given below trace back to one sample, sequenced in a study of cytomegalovirus exposure and HLA in healthy donors. Primers included in the PCR were 60 Vbeta and 13 Jbeta primers. Profiled with immunoSEQ multiplex PCR; TCRdb holds only in-frame clones, not every one. The profile shows 150,000 to 200,000 clones, roughly four fifths of them singletons. Source material: PBMCs. The receptors were sampled from a woman younger than 35 in good health and CMV-seropositive.

This rearrangement joins TRBV28 to TRBJ1-6, with unresolved D. From germline, CDR1 is MDHEN and CDR2 SYDVKM. Trimming took 5 bases from V and 5 from J, leaving 7 bases between them. This CDR3 contains 13 residues. CDR3 amino acids: CASSRVDNSPLHF. The CDR3, as DNA: TGTGCCAGCAGTCGGGTCGATAATTCACCCCTCCACTTT.

The chain couples TRBV11-1 to TRBJ2-1, with 8 bases aligning to TRBD1. Per the germline V gene, CDR1 is SGHAT and CDR2 is FQDESV (reference sequence). The V segment lost 5 bases and the J segment 8 bases; nucleotides outside the gene matches: 11. The CDR3 consists of 15 residues. CDR3 nucleotide sequence: TGTGCCAGCAGCCAGGACAGGGCTGGCCGGCATGAGCAGTTCTTC. It is translated as CASSQDRAGRHEQFF.

This chain joins TRBV27 and TRBJ2-5; D gene ambiguous. Germline V gene lookup returns CDR1 MNHEY and CDR2 SMNVEV (reference sequence). The CDR3 is 14 amino acids. The V gene lost 3 bases and the J gene lost 4 bases, with 12 bases spanning the gap. The CDR3 protein is CASSFDSSGETQYF. In DNA form, the CDR3 reads TGTGCCAGCAGTTTCGATTCATCAGGAGAGACCCAGTACTTC.

This clone was recorded a few times. This chain links TRBV6-5 with TRBJ2-7, with 7 bases identical to TRBD1. CDR3 size: 15 residues. CDR1 is MNHEY, CDR2 SVGAGI, per germline. V gave up 2 bases and J gave up 0 bases; unmatched junction bases: 4. The CDR3 DNA reads TGTGCCAGCAGTTACGCCCGGGACAGCTCCTACGAGCAGTACTTC. Amino acids: CASSYARDSSYEQYF.

The gene calls are TRBV6-4 and TRBJ1-2, with a tentative D call TRBD1 (5 bases). CDR3 size: 14 residues. The V gene lost 2 bases and the J gene lost 4 bases, with 11 bases spanning the gap. Germline V gives CDR1 MRHNA, CDR2 SNTAGT. CDR3 sequence: CASSDNEQAYGYTF. DNA of the CDR3: TGTGCCAGCAGTGACAACGAACAGGCCTATGGCTACACCTTC.

V usage is TRBV15 and J usage is TRBJ1-2; 8 bases line up with TRBD1. The trim removed 0 bases at V and 8 bases at J, leaving 8 bases unmatched. There are 15 residues in the CDR3. The germline V gene has CDR1 LNHNV and CDR2 YYDKDF (reference sequence). The CDR3 coding sequence is TGTGCCACCAGCAGAGATGGGGACAGGAGGGACGGCTACACCTTC. Its translation: CATSRDGDRRDGYTF. The full variable domain, completed using reference TRBV15 and TRBJ1-2, is DAMVIQNPRYQVTQFGKPVTLSCSQTLNHNVMYWYQQKSSQAPKLLFHYYDKDFNNEADTPDNFQSRRPNTSFCFLDIRSPGLGDTAMYLCATSRDGDRRDGYTFGSGTRLTVV.

Here the CDR3 reads CSARTGGDTEAFF. Written as DNA, the CDR3 is TGCAGCGCGAGAACAGGGGGGGACACTGAAGCTTTCTTT. The J gene is TRBJ1-1, the V gene TRBV29-1; the match to TRBD1 covers 8 bases. The germline gives CDR1 SQVTM, CDR2 ANQGSEA. The V gene end was trimmed by 7 bases and the J gene end by 3 bases; junction bases not matched to a gene: 7. The CDR3 contains 13 residues.

The chain employs TRBV4-1 and TRBJ2-5, with 10 bases that match TRBD1. Trimming took 4 bases from V and 5 from J; bases not matched to a gene: 1. The CDR3 totals 13 residues. The V gene's germline CDR1 is MGHRA and CDR2 YSYEKL. The CDR3 region has the DNA TGCGCCAGCAGCCCGACAGGGGGCGAGACCCAGTACTTC. Its translation: CASSPTGGETQYF.

The chain combines TRBV5-5 with TRBJ2-5; TRBD2 agrees at 10 bases. The CDR3 sequence is 16 residues long. Germline V gene lookup returns CDR1 SGHKS and CDR2 YYEKEE (reference sequence). Trimming at V came to 4 bases and at J to 5 bases, leaving 11 bases not matched to a gene. The CDR3 region has the DNA TGTGCCAGCAGCATACCAAGCGGGGGGGCGGCGGAGACCCAGTACTTC. Its translation is CASSIPSGGAAETQYF.

The CDR3: CASSLWTSGETQYF. CDR3 in DNA: TGTGCCAGCAGCTTGTGGACTAGCGGGGAGACCCAGTACTTC. This rearrangement joins TRBV5-4 to TRBJ2-5; 11 bases agree with TRBD2. The CDR3 has 14 residues. Trimming took 1 base from V and 5 from J; bases not matched to a gene: 1. The germline V gene has CDR1 SGHNT and CDR2 YYREEE (reference sequence).

V usage is TRBV7-9 and J usage is TRBJ1-3; the D is unclear. The CDR3 covers 16 residues. Germline CDR1 SEHNR, CDR2 FQNEAQ (reference sequence). Trimming left V 4 bases short and J 0 bases short, with 13 bases between. The CDR3 DNA is TGTGCCAGCAGCTACCCGGGATTCACCTCTGGAAACACCATATATTTT. Translated, it gives CASSYPGFTSGNTIYF.

The genes are TRBV6-5 and TRBJ2-7; 7 nucleotides agree with TRBD2. The CDR3 loop spans 15 amino acids. V was clipped by 0 bases and J by 2 bases; unmatched bases: 4. The germline V gene encodes CDR1 MNHEY and CDR2 SVGAGI. The CDR3 region is CASSYSGRGTYEQYF. The CDR3 nucleotides are TGTGCCAGCAGTTACTCGGGGCGGGGGACCTACGAGCAGTACTTC.

This clone occurred a few times. The chain links TRBV4-2 to TRBJ1-3, with 8 bases fitting TRBD1. Germline loops: CDR1 LGHNA, CDR2 YNFKEQ. V was clipped by 3 bases and J by 4 bases; unmatched bases: 5. The CDR3 has 15 residues. DNA for the CDR3: TGTGCCAGCAGCCAGTACAGGGGGGAGGGAAACACCATATATTTT. Encoded protein: CASSQYRGEGNTIYF.

The chain is built from TRBV27 and TRBJ2-5; 11 nucleotides align to TRBD2. Trimming took 2 bases from V and 1 from J; bases not matched to a gene: 9. Germline V gene sequence: CDR1 MNHEY, CDR2 SMNVEV (reference sequence). CDR3 length: 18 amino acids. CDR3 in DNA: TGTGCCAGCAGTTTACGGGGACTAGCGGAGATCCCCCAAGAGACCCAGTACTTC. It yields the protein CASSLRGLAEIPQETQYF.

V and J are TRBV6-5 and TRBJ1-2; 10 bases fit TRBD1. Unmatched junction bases numbered 12, after V lost 6 bases and J lost 8 bases. This CDR3 spans 15 amino acids. The germline V gene has CDR1 MNHEY and CDR2 SVGAGI. The CDR3 DNA sequence: TGTGCCAGCAGGCCTGGGACAGGGGCCGAAGGGGGCTACACCTTC. Residues: CASRPGTGAEGGYTF.

This chain uses TRBV28 with TRBJ2-3; maybe TRBD2 (5 bases). Between the trimmed V and J ends, which lost 8 bases and 4 bases, there was a span of 19 bases. In germline, CDR1 is MDHEN, CDR2 SYDVKM. This CDR3 is 15 amino acids long. DNA for the CDR3: TGTGCCAGCGGTTACGGGGTAGGAAGCTCAGATACGCAGTATTTT. Protein: CASGYGVGSSDTQYF.

The chain couples TRBV6-6 to TRBJ1-1; 8 positions match TRBD1. Unmatched junction bases numbered 3, after V lost 0 bases and J lost 0 bases. The V gene's germline CDR1 is MNHNY and CDR2 SVGAGI (reference sequence). There are 16 residues in the CDR3. The CDR3 region is CASSYSDRDMNTEAFF. CDR3 in DNA: TGTGCCAGCAGTTACTCGGACAGGGACATGAACACTGAAGCTTTCTTT.

The chain couples TRBV30 to TRBJ1-4, with TRBD1 matching over 9 bases. Germline V gene data show CDR1 as GTSNPN and CDR2 as SVGIG (reference sequence). The CDR3 length is 15 residues. The J segment lost 13 bases and the V segment lost 3 bases, leaving 15 bases of the junction unmatched. The CDR3 sequence is CAWSGQGSKVNGLFF. The CDR3 nucleotides are TGTGCCTGGAGCGGACAGGGGTCCAAGGTGAATGGACTGTTTTTT.

The chain links TRBV14 to TRBJ1-6, with D unclear. This CDR3 comprises 13 residues. Germline CDR1 and CDR2: SGHDN and FVKESK. Trimming pared 1 base from V and 7 bases from J, leaving 5 bases between. This CDR3 is CASSQGLNSPLHF. DNA of the CDR3: TGTGCCAGCAGCCAAGGTTTAAATTCACCCCTCCACTTT.

This clone has only one observation. V gene TRBV4-1 combines with J gene TRBJ1-3; D perhaps matches TRBD1 (5 bases). Germline V gene sequence: CDR1 MGHRA, CDR2 YSYEKL. CDR3 length equals 16 residues. V was clipped by 1 base and J by 1 base, with 11 bases between them. The CDR3 here is CASSQAMGGSGNTIYF. The CDR3 DNA reads TGCGCCAGCAGCCAAGCTATGGGGGGGTCTGGAAACACCATATATTTT.

This chain links TRBV30 with TRBJ1-3, with D maybe TRBD1 (6 bases). This CDR3 comprises 14 residues. Germline-derived CDR1 and CDR2 are GTSNPN and SVGIG (reference sequence). V shed 0 bases and J shed 4 bases, with 10 bases lying between them. The CDR3 region is CAWSVPGTGNTIYF. Here the CDR3 DNA reads TGTGCCTGGAGTGTCCCAGGGACAGGAAACACCATATATTTT. The full variable domain, completed using reference TRBV30 and TRBJ1-3, is SQTIHQWPATLVQPVGSPLSLECTVEGTSNPNLYWYRQAAGRGLQLLFYSVGIGQISSEVPQNLSASRPQDRQFILSSKKLLLSDSGFYLCAWSVPGTGNTIYFGEGSWLTVV.

The rearrangement joins TRBV30 to TRBJ2-7; tentative D call: TRBD1 (5 bases). CDR3 length equals 11 residues. The V gene lost 3 bases and the J gene lost 5 bases, with 8 bases spanning the gap. Germline V gene sequence: CDR1 GTSNPN, CDR2 SVGIG (reference sequence). In nucleotides, the CDR3 is TGTGCCTGGAGCCGCAGGGACGAGCAGTACTTC. Translation gives CAWSRRDEQYF.